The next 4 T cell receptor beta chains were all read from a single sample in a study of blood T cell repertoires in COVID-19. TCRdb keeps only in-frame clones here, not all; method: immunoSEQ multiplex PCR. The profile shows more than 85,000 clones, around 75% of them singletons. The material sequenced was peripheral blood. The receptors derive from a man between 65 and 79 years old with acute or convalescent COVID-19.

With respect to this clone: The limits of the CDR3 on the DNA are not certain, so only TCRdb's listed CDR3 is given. The CDR3 reads CAWSVGTGAPGHF. The genes are TRBV30 and TRBJ1-5; the D segment call TRBD1 is taken from the table without a DNA check. Counting both end residues, the CDR3 totals 13 amino acids. Germline V gene lookup returns CDR1 GTSNPN and CDR2 SVGIG (reference sequence).

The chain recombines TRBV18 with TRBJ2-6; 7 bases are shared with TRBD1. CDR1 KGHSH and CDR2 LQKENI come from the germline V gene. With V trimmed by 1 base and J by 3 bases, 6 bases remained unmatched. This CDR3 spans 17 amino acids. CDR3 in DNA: TGTGCCAGCTCACCACAAACAGGGGATCTTGGGGCCAACGTCCTGACTTTC. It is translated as CASSPQTGDLGANVLTF.

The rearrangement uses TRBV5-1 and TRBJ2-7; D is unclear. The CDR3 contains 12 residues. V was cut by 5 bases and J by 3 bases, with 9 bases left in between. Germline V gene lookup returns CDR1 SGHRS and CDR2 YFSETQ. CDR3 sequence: CASRQDFYEQYF. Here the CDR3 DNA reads TGCGCCAGCAGACAAGACTTCTACGAGCAGTACTTC.

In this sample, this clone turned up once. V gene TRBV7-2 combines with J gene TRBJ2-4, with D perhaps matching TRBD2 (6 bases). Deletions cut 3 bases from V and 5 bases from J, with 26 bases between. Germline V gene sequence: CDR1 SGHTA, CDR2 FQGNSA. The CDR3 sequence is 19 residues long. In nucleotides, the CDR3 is TGTGCCAGCAGCTTTTATTCCGGGAGACGGACCTTATCCGAAAACATTCAGTACTTC. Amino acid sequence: CASSFYSGRRTLSENIQYF.